This entry concerns a single TCR beta chain. The sample comes from a study of cytomegalovirus exposure and HLA in healthy donors. Clones were read by immunoSEQ multiplex PCR, and TCRdb kept only the in-frame ones, dropping some. The data show about 240,000 clones, roughly 89% seen once. V was clipped by 0 bases and J by 7 bases, with 15 bases between them. The CDR3 length is 16 residues. CDR1 is LGHNA and CDR2 is YSLEER in the germline V gene. This clonotype was obtained from a young man in good health and CMV-seronegative. Sequenced input: PBMCs. V is TRBV4-3 and J is TRBJ2-2; D might be TRBD1 (6 bases). CDR3 loop: CASSQDRRGSVGELFF. CDR3 DNA sequence: TGCGCCAGCAGCCAAGATCGCAGGGGAAGTGTCGGGGAGCTGTTTTTT.